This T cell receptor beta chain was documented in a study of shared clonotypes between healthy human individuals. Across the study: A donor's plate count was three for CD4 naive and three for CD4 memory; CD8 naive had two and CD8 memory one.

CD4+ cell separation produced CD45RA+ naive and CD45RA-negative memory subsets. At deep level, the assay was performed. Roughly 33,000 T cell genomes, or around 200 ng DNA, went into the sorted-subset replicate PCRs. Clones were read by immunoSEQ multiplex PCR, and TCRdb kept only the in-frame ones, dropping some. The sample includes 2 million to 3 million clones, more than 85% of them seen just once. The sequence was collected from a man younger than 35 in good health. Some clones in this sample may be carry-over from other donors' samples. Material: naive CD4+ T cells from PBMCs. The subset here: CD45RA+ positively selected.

The CDR3 is CASSYEQGGTEAFF. The CDR3 DNA follows: TGTGCCAGCAGTTACGAACAGGGAGGCACTGAAGCTTTCTTT. The rearrangement uses TRBV6-5 and TRBJ1-1, with a tentative D call TRBD1 (6 bases). The CDR3 runs to 14 residues. V was pared by 2 bases and J by 4 bases, with 11 bases between. The germline gives CDR1 MNHEY, CDR2 SVGAGI.